This TCR beta chain was identified in a study of spatial heterogeneity in lung cancer. Study-wide background: Raw reads showed each unique TCR and UMI combination turning up more than ten times on average.

Germline V gene sequence: CDR1 LGHNA, CDR2 YSLEER. The V end lost 4 bases, the J end lost 2 bases, and 15 bases lay between the germline ends. CDR3 length: 15 residues. By share, this clonotype ranks as medium-sized. Its antigen is as yet unknown. Whole-study findings and limits: The number of expanded tumor alpha and beta chains correlated with mutation number. Expanded TCR counts, ubiquitous and regional, correlated respectively with ubiquitous and regional nonsynonymous mutation counts.

Time point: sample taken at primary tumor resection. Unsorted tumor, nontumor lung tissue or cryopreserved PBMC supplied the whole RNA. MiXCR, run by TCRdb on the 5' RACE reads, gives a single entry per CDR3 protein. This table has 2,500 to 3,500 distinct CDR3 sequences, around 3.5% appearing once. V is TRBV4-3 and J is TRBJ2-7, with D possibly matching TRBD1 (6 bases). The receptor comes from a male donor with early-stage non-small cell lung cancer. This sample comprised lung tumor tissue, obtained at surgery. CDR3 sequence (DNA): TGCGCCAGCAGCCTAGGGCTGACAGGCCCCTACGAGCAGTACTTC. Translated, it gives CASSLGLTGPYEQYF.